Below, 23 T cell receptor beta chains from the same sample are listed, as sequenced in a study of cytomegalovirus exposure and HLA in healthy donors. This table comes from immunoSEQ multiplex PCR, and its TCRdb copy is limited to in-frame clones, with some not included. The repertoire holds roughly 310,000 clones, with nearly 90% as singletons. Sequenced sample: PBMCs. These receptors all stem from a man aged 25 to 40 in good health and CMV-seronegative.

The chain has TRBV7-9 and TRBJ1-6; a weak D match, TRBD1 (5 bases). The CDR3 loop spans 15 amino acids. V lost 5 bases and J 9 bases, leaving 17 bases between the germline ends. CDR1 and CDR2 from the germline V gene are SEHNR and FQNEAQ (reference sequence). CDR3 coding DNA: TGTGCCAGCAGCCATAGGGCGGGGGACGTTTCACCCCTCCACTTT. Amino acids: CASSHRAGDVSPLHF.

This clone was counted only a few times. This sequence joins TRBV6-1 and TRBJ1-1; D is unresolved. The CDR3 sequence is 14 residues long. V was clipped by 2 bases and J by 4 bases, with 11 bases between them. Per the germline V gene, CDR1 is MNHNS and CDR2 is SASEGT. The CDR3 bases are TGTGCCAGCAGTGAATCGCTGGAGTTCACTGAAGCTTTCTTT. Translation: CASSESLEFTEAFF.

V usage is TRBV7-2 and J usage is TRBJ2-1; 10 bases fit TRBD1. Unmatched junction bases numbered 2, after V lost 2 bases and J lost 4 bases. CDR1 and CDR2 from the germline V gene are SGHTA and FQGNSA. The CDR3 is 15 residues long. The CDR3 protein is CASSLRQGAYNEQFF. The CDR3 nucleotides are TGTGCCAGCAGCTTACGACAGGGGGCATACAATGAGCAGTTCTTC.

V is TRBV5-1 and J is TRBJ1-4; TRBD1 matches 7 bases. Trimming removed 4 bases from V and 4 bases from J; junction bases left unmatched: 13. The CDR3 has 17 residues. CDR1 and CDR2 (germline): SGHRS, YFSETQ. The CDR3 coding sequence is TGCGCCAGCAGCCTAACTCGACAGGGTCTTGATAATGAAAAACTGTTTTTT. As protein: CASSLTRQGLDNEKLFF.

The CDR3 nucleotides are TGCGCCAGCAGCTTGGAGGTGACTAGCCACGAGCAGTACTTC. Its protein is CASSLEVTSHEQYF. The gene calls are TRBV5-1 and TRBJ2-7, with 7 bases aligning to TRBD2. The CDR3 has 14 amino acids. V trimming: 0 bases; J trimming: 5 bases; junction bases outside the gene matches: 5. CDR1 is SGHRS and CDR2 is YFSETQ in the germline V gene.

This chain connects TRBV9 to TRBJ1-2, with D tentatively TRBD1 (6 bases). V shed 1 base and J shed 4 bases, with 20 bases lying between them. CDR1 is SGDLS, CDR2 YYNGEE, per germline. This CDR3 region has 17 residues. CDR3 residues: CASSVTQDPTGPYGYTF. CDR3 DNA sequence: TGTGCCAGCAGCGTAACCCAGGACCCGACAGGCCCCTATGGCTACACCTTC.

The J gene is TRBJ1-5, the V gene TRBV4-3; D is ambiguous. The CDR3 sequence is 15 residues long. V was shortened by 4 bases and J by 3 bases, with 13 bases between the two germline ends. Germline lookup yields CDR1 LGHNA and CDR2 YSLEER. CDR3 residues: CASSPSVISNQPQHF. CDR3 coding DNA: TGCGCCAGCAGCCCAAGCGTAATATCCAATCAGCCCCAGCATTTT.

This clone appeared a few times. This same CDR3 is encoded by further DNA sequences in the sample. This chain joins TRBV11-3 and TRBJ2-7, with D possibly matching TRBD2 (6 bases). V was shortened by 0 bases and J by 1 base, with 10 bases between the two germline ends. The germline V gene encodes CDR1 SGHNT and CDR2 YENEEA. This CDR3 has 15 amino acids. The CDR3 spells CASSLDSSGSYEQYF. In nucleotides, the CDR3 is TGTGCCAGCAGCTTAGATAGTAGCGGATCCTACGAGCAGTACTTC.

There are a few counts of this clone. The chain carries TRBV6-4 and TRBJ2-1; TRBD1 agrees at 10 bases. Germline CDR1 and CDR2: MRHNA and SNTAGT. The length of the CDR3 is 15 residues. The ends lost 6 bases at V and 3 bases at J; junction bases unmatched: 5. In DNA form, the CDR3 reads TGTGCCAGCAGCCCCGGGACAGGGGACTACAATGAGCAGTTCTTC. Translated: CASSPGTGDYNEQFF.

The chain joins TRBV11-2 to TRBJ2-1, with 9 bases that match TRBD2. The germline CDR1 and CDR2 sequences are SGHAT and FQNNGV. The CDR3 totals 19 residues. J lost 2 bases, V lost 2 bases, and 13 bases had no gene match. CDR3 residues: CASSLFFAGGGAPYNEQFF. As DNA, the CDR3 is TGTGCCAGCAGCTTATTCTTCGCAGGCGGGGGGGCCCCCTACAATGAGCAGTTCTTC.

This rearrangement joins TRBV6-1 to TRBJ2-6; 8 positions match TRBD1. Trimming removed 4 bases from V and 2 bases from J; junction bases left unmatched: 1. Germline V lookup: CDR1 MNHNS, CDR2 SASEGT. The CDR3 spans 15 residues. The CDR3 DNA follows: TGTGCCAGCAGTGTACAGGGGGCTGGGGCCAACGTCCTGACTTTC. Translated, it gives CASSVQGAGANVLTF.

The V gene is TRBV6-1, the J gene TRBJ1-4, with D perhaps matching TRBD1 (5 bases). V shed 6 bases and J shed 7 bases, with 18 bases lying between them. This CDR3 is built from 15 residues. Looked up from germline, CDR1 is MNHNS and CDR2 is SASEGT. The CDR3 is CASRLEGARVEKLFF. The CDR3 bases are TGTGCCAGCAGGCTCGAAGGGGCAAGGGTTGAAAAACTGTTTTTT.

J is TRBJ1-1 and V is TRBV10-1; no clear D. V lost 3 bases, J lost 1 base, and 6 bases lay in between. CDR3 length equals 13 residues. Germline CDR1 reads WNHNN; CDR2 reads SYGVQD (reference sequence). The CDR3 loop is CASSDPGNTEAFF. The CDR3 nucleotides read TGCGCCAGCAGTGATCCGGGGAACACTGAAGCTTTCTTT.

The V gene is TRBV11-2, the J gene TRBJ1-1, with D maybe TRBD1 (5 bases). The CDR3 sequence is 13 residues long. V was cut by 4 bases and J by 8 bases, with 14 bases left in between. CDR1 and CDR2 (germline): SGHAT, FQNNGV. CDR3 nucleotide sequence: TGTGCCAGCAGCTCGAAGGGGTTGAGGGAAGCTTTCTTT. Its translation is CASSSKGLREAFF.

The chain combines TRBV18 with TRBJ1-1; D perhaps matches TRBD1 (6 bases). The germline V gene has CDR1 KGHSH and CDR2 LQKENI. This CDR3 is built from 16 residues. V lost 0 bases and J 0 bases, leaving 11 bases between the germline ends. Written as DNA, the CDR3 is TGTGCCAGCTCACCACCAGGACAGTTCATGAACACTGAAGCTTTCTTT. It yields the protein CASSPPGQFMNTEAFF.

This chain connects TRBV6-5 to TRBJ2-1; D not certain. The CDR3 totals 12 residues. V shed 6 bases and J shed 8 bases, with 11 bases lying between them. Germline loops: CDR1 MNHEY, CDR2 SVGAGI. The CDR3 reads CASSRGVDEQFF. Here the CDR3 DNA reads TGTGCCAGCAGCCGCGGCGTAGATGAGCAGTTCTTC.

This clone has a single count. V and J are TRBV2 and TRBJ1-5, with 8 bases lining up with TRBD1. The CDR3 totals 14 residues. J gave up 7 bases and V 7 bases, and 9 bases lay outside the gene matches. Germline V gene lookup returns CDR1 SNHLY and CDR2 FYNNEI. The CDR3 spells CASTLQGAWQPQHF. The CDR3 DNA sequence: TGTGCCAGCACTCTTCAGGGGGCTTGGCAGCCCCAGCATTTT.

This chain connects TRBV6-6 to TRBJ1-2; the match to TRBD1 covers 11 bases. Germline assignment: CDR1 MNHNY and CDR2 SVGAGI (reference sequence). CDR3 size: 15 residues. The ends lost 6 bases at V and 7 bases at J; junction bases unmatched: 10. This CDR3 is CASRAGGGQGGGYTF. Written as DNA, the CDR3 is TGTGCCAGCAGGGCGGGAGGGGGACAGGGGGGTGGCTACACCTTC.

J is TRBJ2-1 and V is TRBV6-5; perhaps TRBD2 as D (5 bases). The CDR3 is 12 residues long. The V end lost 6 bases, the J end lost 11 bases, and 14 bases lay between the germline ends. Germline CDR1 is MNHEY and CDR2 is SVGAGI. CDR3 amino acids: CASRWITGKQFF. The CDR3 nucleotides read TGTGCCAGCAGGTGGATTACGGGGAAGCAGTTCTTC.

The chain uses TRBV25-1 and TRBJ2-7; D may be TRBD1 (5 bases). Trimming removed 4 bases at V and 1 base at J, with 11 bases between. This CDR3 is built from 14 residues. The germline CDR1 and CDR2 sequences are MGHDK and SYGVNS. CDR3 sequence (DNA): TGTGCCAGCAGTGGTTATGACAGATCCTACGAGCAGTACTTC. Protein sequence: CASSGYDRSYEQYF.

This clone showed up just once. This chain links TRBV27 with TRBJ1-5; no definite D call. This CDR3 has 14 residues. CDR1 is MNHEY and CDR2 is SMNVEV in the germline V gene (reference sequence). The germline V and J ends were trimmed by 1 base and 4 bases, with 8 bases remaining between them. CDR3 loop: CASSLLGRNQPQHF. CDR3 DNA: TGTGCCAGCAGTTTATTAGGGAGGAATCAGCCCCAGCATTTT.

This sequence joins TRBV5-1 and TRBJ2-1; tentatively, D is TRBD1 (6 bases). Trimming took 3 bases from V and 4 from J, leaving 23 bases between them. Per the germline V gene, CDR1 is SGHRS and CDR2 is YFSETQ. This CDR3 region has 18 residues. DNA of the CDR3: TGCGCCAGCAGCTCCTTTTCAATGAGGGACATAAGTTACAATGAGCAGTTCTTC. Its translation: CASSSFSMRDISYNEQFF.

The chain links TRBV18 to TRBJ1-6; D is possibly TRBD1 (5 bases). Between the trimmed V and J ends, which lost 5 bases and 5 bases, there was a span of 10 bases. The CDR3 has 14 residues. Looked up from germline, CDR1 is KGHSH and CDR2 is LQKENI. The DNA for the CDR3 is TGTGCCAGCTCAGCACAGACAGATAATTCACCCCTCCACTTT. This encodes CASSAQTDNSPLHF.